Presented here are 21 T cell receptor beta chains from one specimen sequenced in a study of blood T cell repertoires in COVID-19. Method: immunoSEQ multiplex PCR; TCRdb's copy keeps in-frame clones and lacks some. Of 43,000 or so clones listed, about nine tenths are singletons. The sequencing input was peripheral blood. The source is a man between 60 and 75 years old with active or convalescent COVID-19.

With respect to this clone: At the DNA level, this CDR3 is encoded by other sequences in the same sample as well. The rearrangement uses TRBV19 and TRBJ1-1; D remains ambiguous. V lost 7 bases and J lost 2, with 8 bases in between. The CDR3 contains 12 residues. In germline, CDR1 is LNHDA, CDR2 SQIVND (reference sequence). In DNA form, the CDR3 reads TGTGCCAGTACCGGACTAAACACTGAAGCTTTCTTT. This encodes CASTGLNTEAFF. Full variable domain (rest looked up from reference TRBV19 and TRBJ1-1): DGGITQSPKYLFRKEGQNVTLSCEQNLNHDAMYWYRQDPGQGLRLIYYSQIVNDFQKGDIAEGYSVSREKKESFPLTVTSAQKNPTAFYLCASTGLNTEAFFGQGTRLTVV.

This clone was counted a single time. The CDR3 spells CAWIPQGYTGELFF. CDR3 nucleotides: TGTGCCTGGATTCCACAGGGGTACACCGGGGAGCTGTTTTTT. The rearrangement joins TRBV30 to TRBJ2-2, with TRBD1 matching over 7 bases. Germline V gives CDR1 GTSNPN, CDR2 SVGIG (reference sequence). The CDR3 has 14 amino acids. The V and J ends lost 4 bases and 3 bases, in that order; junction bases with no gene match: 5.

This chain joins TRBV19 and TRBJ1-1, with a possible D match to TRBD1 (5 bases). Germline-derived CDR1 and CDR2 are LNHDA and SQIVND (reference sequence). The CDR3 is 14 amino acids. Deletions cut 6 bases from V and 1 base from J, with 12 bases between. CDR3 DNA sequence: TGTGCCAGTAGCCCCTTCGGGGGGAACACTGAAGCTTTCTTT. Its translation is CASSPFGGNTEAFF.

The chain uses TRBV6-2 or TRBV6-3 and TRBJ2-7, with 10 positions matching TRBD2. In germline, CDR1 is MNHEY, CDR2 SVGEGT. V lost 5 bases to trimming and J lost 1 base; unmatched junction nucleotides: 8. The CDR3 spans 16 residues. The CDR3 reads CASSPPGLATSYEQYF. CDR3 nucleotide sequence: TGTGCCAGCAGTCCCCCGGGACTAGCGACGTCCTACGAGCAGTACTTC.

This clone was seen only a few times. The chain uses TRBV6-4 and TRBJ1-4; TRBD1 aligns across 8 bases. The CDR3 runs 14 residues. The V gene's germline CDR1 is MRHNA and CDR2 SNTAGT. Trimming cost V 6 bases and J 8 bases; bases outside gene matches: 8. Here the CDR3 reads CASSSSRGREKLFF. CDR3 in DNA: TGTGCCAGCAGCTCCTCCAGGGGGCGCGAAAAACTGTTTTTT.

This chain links TRBV9 with TRBJ2-3; D is possibly TRBD2 (5 bases). V was pared by 7 bases and J by 0 bases, with 18 bases between. Looked up from germline, CDR1 is SGDLS and CDR2 is YYNGEE. This CDR3 region has 16 residues. The CDR3 nucleotides read TGTGCCAGCGGAGTACGCGGAGGATTTAGCACAGATACGCAGTATTTT. Its translation: CASGVRGGFSTDTQYF.

This chain connects TRBV10-3 to TRBJ2-5; 12 positions match TRBD2. Germline CDR1 ENHRY, CDR2 SYGVKD. With V trimmed by 4 bases and J by 3 bases, 6 bases remained unmatched. The CDR3 extends over 16 amino acids. CDR3 protein: CAISGTSGGLKETQYF. In nucleotides, the CDR3 is TGTGCCATCAGTGGAACTAGCGGGGGGCTCAAAGAGACCCAGTACTTC.

This clone was seen a single time. CDR3 region: CASSFRGWQPQHF. DNA of the CDR3: TGTGCCAGTAGTTTTCGGGGTTGGCAGCCCCAGCATTTT. This rearrangement joins TRBV19 to TRBJ1-5; D is unclear. Looked up from germline, CDR1 is LNHDA and CDR2 is SQIVND (reference sequence). This CDR3 has 13 amino acids. V shed 5 bases and J shed 7 bases, with 12 bases lying between them.

The J gene is TRBJ1-3, the V gene TRBV5-4; no clear D gene. Germline V lookup: CDR1 SGHNT, CDR2 YYREEE (reference sequence). The V and J ends lost 1 base and 2 bases respectively, with 4 bases between them. The CDR3 contains 13 residues. This CDR3 is CASSLRAGNTIYF. DNA of the CDR3: TGTGCCAGCAGCTTGCGGGCTGGAAACACCATATATTTT.

V and J are TRBV6-2 or TRBV6-3 and TRBJ1-2; D call uncertain. This CDR3 comprises 14 residues. With 4 bases removed from V and 8 bases from J, the gap between germline ends came to 17 bases. CDR1 is MNHEY, CDR2 SVGEGT, per germline. This chain's CDR3 is CASSFITAGGGYTF. In nucleotides, the CDR3 is TGTGCCAGCAGTTTCATCACGGCCGGCGGGGGCTACACCTTC.

The chain joins TRBV19 to TRBJ2-3; tentatively, D is TRBD1 (6 bases). V lost 4 bases and J lost 2, with 13 bases in between. This CDR3 comprises 15 residues. CDR1 LNHDA and CDR2 SQIVND come from the germline V gene (reference sequence). Here the CDR3 reads CASSRNRGSTDTQYF. Written as DNA, the CDR3 is TGTGCCAGTAGTAGGAATAGGGGGTCCACAGATACGCAGTATTTT.

This rearrangement joins TRBV6-1 to TRBJ1-6; 7 bases map to TRBD1. The CDR3 totals 19 residues. V lost 4 bases and J lost 0; bases outside the gene matches: 12. Germline CDR1 and CDR2: MNHNS and SASEGT. CDR3 nucleotides: TGTGCCAGCAGTGTCGACCTTCCAGGGGGTAGCTCCTATAATTCACCCCTCCACTTT. Its translation is CASSVDLPGGSSYNSPLHF.

This clone was seen once. The rearrangement joins TRBV20-1 to TRBJ2-1; D not resolved. Trimming shortened V by 7 bases and J by 4 bases, and 8 bases separated the two germline ends. The CDR3 spans 11 residues. Germline CDR1 reads DFQATT; CDR2 reads SNEGSKA (reference sequence). This CDR3 reads CSVPRYNEQFF. DNA for the CDR3: TGCAGTGTTCCCAGATACAATGAGCAGTTCTTC.

This sequence joins TRBV5-1 and TRBJ1-5; weak D call: TRBD1 (5 bases). CDR1 and CDR2 (germline): SGHRS, YFSETQ. V was cut by 4 bases and J by 0 bases, with 8 bases left in between. This CDR3 has 14 amino acids. The CDR3 region has the DNA TGCGCCAGCAGCCTAGGGGTTAGCAATCAGCCCCAGCATTTT. As protein: CASSLGVSNQPQHF.

This clone has only one observation. CDR3 sequence (DNA): TGTGCCAGCAGCTCTTTGGACAGGGGGAATTCACCCCTCCACTTT. Its translation: CASSSLDRGNSPLHF. This chain joins TRBV5-6 and TRBJ1-6; 10 bases line up with TRBD1. J gave up 7 bases and V 3 bases, and 4 bases lay outside the gene matches. The CDR3 sequence is 15 residues long. The germline gives CDR1 SGHDT, CDR2 YYEEEE.

The chain employs TRBV2 and TRBJ2-5, with 7 bases identical to TRBD1. V trimming: 8 bases; J trimming: 4 bases; junction bases outside the gene matches: 10. The CDR3 has 14 amino acids. Germline lookup yields CDR1 SNHLY and CDR2 FYNNEI. This chain's CDR3 is CASCRTGWVETQYF. Here the CDR3 DNA reads TGTGCCAGCTGCCGGACAGGCTGGGTAGAGACCCAGTACTTC.

V usage is TRBV3-1 (or the pseudogene TRBV3-2) and J usage is TRBJ2-3; the match to TRBD2 covers 8 bases. V trimming: 3 bases; J trimming: 5 bases; junction bases outside the gene matches: 13. The CDR3 contains 17 residues. The germline V gene has CDR1 LGHDT and CDR2 YNNKEL (reference sequence). The DNA for the CDR3 is TGTGCCAGCAGCCAGGGCACGAGCGGGGGAGGGGAAGATACGCAGTATTTT. Translating it yields CASSQGTSGGGEDTQYF.

The chain links TRBV27 to TRBJ2-7; unclear D gene. This CDR3 comprises 11 residues. CDR1 and CDR2 (germline): MNHEY, SMNVEV (reference sequence). The germline V and J ends were trimmed by 4 bases and 6 bases, with 7 bases remaining between them. The CDR3: CASSSIVEQYF. The CDR3 DNA follows: TGTGCCAGCAGTTCAATAGTCGAGCAGTACTTC.

This chain uses TRBV28 with TRBJ2-7, with 9 positions matching TRBD1. Germline values: CDR1 MDHEN, CDR2 SYDVKM. V lost 4 bases and J lost 0; bases outside the gene matches: 7. This CDR3 region has 16 residues. The CDR3 sequence: CASSSTGTGISYEQYF. The CDR3 DNA reads as TGTGCCAGCAGTTCAACCGGGACAGGGATCTCCTACGAGCAGTACTTC.

This clone was counted only a few times. The rearrangement links TRBV11-2 to TRBJ1-2; D might be TRBD1 (6 bases). Looked up from germline, CDR1 is SGHAT and CDR2 is FQNNGV. Trimming took off 3 bases at V and 8 bases at J, with 22 bases between the two ends. The CDR3 covers 16 residues. The DNA of the CDR3 is TGTGCCAGCAGCTTTTCCCCAACCCTCAGGGGAAGGGGCTACACCTTC. Its translation is CASSFSPTLRGRGYTF. Filled out from reference TRBV11-2 and TRBJ1-2, the complete variable domain reads EAGVAQSPRYKIIEKRQSVAFWCNPISGHATLYWYQQILGQGPKLLIQFQNNGVVDDSQLPKDRFSAERLKGVDSTLKIQPAKLEDSAVYLCASSFSPTLRGRGYTFGSGTRLTVV.

CDR3 protein: CAISDTGSYEQYF. Here the CDR3 DNA reads TGTGCCATCAGCGATACAGGTTCCTACGAGCAGTACTTC. The rearrangement links TRBV10-3 to TRBJ2-7; TRBD1 is a possible D gene (5 bases). The CDR3 has 13 amino acids. In germline, CDR1 is ENHRY, CDR2 SYGVKD. V was shortened by 6 bases and J by 1 base, with 10 bases between the two germline ends.